A selection of T cell receptor beta chains follows, all from one sample in a study of tumor-infiltrating lymphocytes in localized non-small cell lung cancer. Generated by immunoSEQ multiplex PCR, the TCRdb table keeps only in-frame clones and is missing some. The sample lists over 10,000 clones, roughly 76% occurring once. The sequencing sample was made of uninvolved lung tissue not adjacent to the tumor. The origin of the receptors is a human donor with non-small cell lung cancer. Both conserved end residues are part of each CDR3. A D gene is named only where the DNA matches it firmly. A clone size is listed for some rows: how often the clone was seen (once, few, many), or a class if it is expanded.

d_gene: TRBD2
abundance: -
len: 15
v_gene: TRBV4-1
j_gene: TRBJ2-4
CDR3nt: TGCGCCAGCAGCCGGACTAGCGGGAGGTATCTCATTCAGTACTTC
CDR3aa: CASSRTSGRYLIQYF

d_gene: TRBD1
abundance: -
len: 15
v_gene: TRBV19
j_gene: TRBJ2-6
CDR3nt: TGTGCCAGTAGTAGGGGGACAGGGGGGGCCAACGTCCTGACTTTC
CDR3aa: CASSRGTGGANVLTF

d_gene: TRBD2
abundance: -
len: 14
v_gene: TRBV28
j_gene: TRBJ2-3
CDR3nt: TGTGCCAGCAGCTCTGGGGGGGAGACAGATACGCAGTATTTT
CDR3aa: CASSSGGETDTQYF

d_gene: TRBD1
abundance: -
len: 16
v_gene: TRBV4-1
j_gene: TRBJ1-5
CDR3nt: TGCGCCAGCAGCCTACTGTGGGGACAGGGGGCTCAGCCCCAGCATTTT
CDR3aa: CASSLLWGQGAQPQHF

d_gene: TRBD1
abundance: few
len: 15
v_gene: TRBV5-1
j_gene: TRBJ1-5
CDR3nt: TGCGCCAGCAGCGCCGGGACAGGGGTAGATCAGCCCCAGCATTTT
CDR3aa: CASSAGTGVDQPQHF

d_gene: TRBD2
abundance: -
len: 14
v_gene: TRBV9
j_gene: TRBJ2-1
CDR3nt: TGTGCCAGCAGCGTAGTTGGGACTAACGATGAGCAGTTCTTC
CDR3aa: CASSVVGTNDEQFF

d_gene: -
abundance: -
len: 12
v_gene: TRBV5-4
j_gene: TRBJ1-2
CDR3nt: TGTGCCAGCAGCTTGAAGGAAGACGGCTACACCTTC
CDR3aa: CASSLKEDGYTF

d_gene: -
abundance: once
len: 13
v_gene: TRBV5-4
j_gene: TRBJ2-5
CDR3nt: TGTGCCAGCAGCCTGTTAAGCAAAGAGACCCAGTACTTC
CDR3aa: CASSLLSKETQYF

d_gene: TRBD1
abundance: -
len: 14
v_gene: TRBV29-1
j_gene: TRBJ1-4
CDR3nt: TGCAACGTTGGAACAGGGGGAACTAATGAAAAACTGTTTTTT
CDR3aa: CNVGTGGTNEKLFF

d_gene: -
abundance: -
len: 17
v_gene: TRBV4-1
j_gene: TRBJ2-5
CDR3nt: TGCGCCAGCAGCCGCCGTAGAGGGTCCACAGGGTCGGAGACCCAGTACTTC
CDR3aa: CASSRRRGSTGSETQYF

d_gene: -
abundance: -
len: 13
v_gene: TRBV7-2
j_gene: TRBJ1-1
CDR3nt: TGTGCCAGCAGACGGGACCTGAACACTGAAGCTTTCTTT
CDR3aa: CASRRDLNTEAFF

d_gene: -
abundance: once
len: 13
v_gene: TRBV6-5
j_gene: TRBJ1-3
CDR3nt: TGTGCCAGCAGTTGGACAAGCGGAAACACCATATATTTT
CDR3aa: CASSWTSGNTIYF

d_gene: TRBD2
abundance: -
len: 14
v_gene: TRBV6-5
j_gene: TRBJ2-3
CDR3nt: TGTGCCAGCAGGACTAGCGAGACCACAGATACGCAGTATTTT
CDR3aa: CASRTSETTDTQYF

d_gene: -
abundance: -
len: 13
v_gene: TRBV6-6
j_gene: TRBJ1-1
CDR3nt: TGTGCCAGCAGTATCAAGTGGGACACTGAAGCTTTCTTT
CDR3aa: CASSIKWDTEAFF

d_gene: TRBD2
abundance: -
len: 16
v_gene: TRBV9
j_gene: TRBJ2-1
CDR3nt: TGTGCCAGCAGCTCTGGGACTAGCGCTCGGTCGGGGGAGCAGTTCTTC
CDR3aa: CASSSGTSARSGEQFF

d_gene: -
abundance: -
len: 16
v_gene: TRBV7-2
j_gene: TRBJ1-5
CDR3nt: TGTGCCAGCAGCTCCCGGGAGGTGGGCGGCAATCAGCCCCAGCATTTT
CDR3aa: CASSSREVGGNQPQHF

d_gene: -
abundance: -
len: 13
v_gene: TRBV29-1
j_gene: TRBJ2-6
CDR3nt: TGCAGCGTTGAAGGGGCTGGGGCCAACGTCCTGACTTTC
CDR3aa: CSVEGAGANVLTF

d_gene: TRBD2
abundance: once
len: 16
v_gene: TRBV10-3
j_gene: TRBJ2-7
CDR3nt: TGTGCCATCAGTGAGATAACTAGCGGTAGCTCCTACGAGCAGTACTTC
CDR3aa: CAISEITSGSSYEQYF

d_gene: TRBD1
abundance: -
len: 14
v_gene: TRBV15
j_gene: TRBJ2-3
CDR3nt: TGTGCCACCACCGACAGGGGGCGAACAGATACGCAGTATTTT
CDR3aa: CATTDRGRTDTQYF

d_gene: -
abundance: -
len: 13
v_gene: TRBV7-7
j_gene: TRBJ2-6
CDR3nt: TGTGCTAGCAGTCTAGGTGGGGCCAACGTCCTGACTTTC
CDR3aa: CASSLGGANVLTF

d_gene: -
abundance: -
len: 14
v_gene: TRBV2
j_gene: TRBJ1-1
CDR3nt: TGTGCCAGCAGTGAACAGGGCGAGAACACTGAAGCTTTCTTT
CDR3aa: CASSEQGENTEAFF

d_gene: -
abundance: -
len: 15
v_gene: TRBV4-3
j_gene: TRBJ1-4
CDR3nt: TGCGCCAGCAGCCATCGGGGGGCCGGGGGGGTAAAACTGTTTTTT
CDR3aa: CASSHRGAGGVKLFF

d_gene: -
abundance: few
len: 15
v_gene: TRBV4-1
j_gene: TRBJ2-7
CDR3nt: TGCGCCAGCAGCCAAGCAAATCGGAGATCCTACGAGCAGTACTTC
CDR3aa: CASSQANRRSYEQYF

d_gene: -
abundance: once
len: 17
v_gene: TRBV28
j_gene: TRBJ2-1
CDR3nt: TGTGCCAGCAGTTCCGCAGGGGCGGGCGTAACCTACAATGAGCAGTTCTTC
CDR3aa: CASSSAGAGVTYNEQFF

d_gene: -
abundance: few
len: 16
v_gene: TRBV19
j_gene: TRBJ1-5
CDR3nt: TGTGCCAGTAGTCCGCTCGGCAGGGTGGGCAATCAGCCCCAGCATTTT
CDR3aa: CASSPLGRVGNQPQHF

d_gene: -
abundance: -
len: 13
v_gene: TRBV7-2
j_gene: TRBJ2-1
CDR3nt: TGTGCCAGCAGCTTAGAGAAAGAAGGGGAGCAGTTCTTC
CDR3aa: CASSLEKEGEQFF

d_gene: -
abundance: -
len: 12
v_gene: TRBV7-2
j_gene: TRBJ1-2
CDR3nt: TGTGCCAGCAGCTTAGCGGGAAGGGGCTACACCTTC
CDR3aa: CASSLAGRGYTF

d_gene: TRBD2
abundance: -
len: 12
v_gene: TRBV2
j_gene: TRBJ2-3
CDR3nt: TGTGCCACCGAGGGAGGGGCGGATACGCAGTATTTT
CDR3aa: CATEGGADTQYF

d_gene: -
abundance: -
len: 12
v_gene: TRBV7-6
j_gene: TRBJ2-2
CDR3nt: TGTGCCAGCAGCTTAGGGGGGGCAGAGCTGTTTTTT
CDR3aa: CASSLGGAELFF

d_gene: TRBD2
abundance: -
len: 16
v_gene: TRBV6-1
j_gene: TRBJ2-1
CDR3nt: TGTGCCAGCAGTGGCGGGCCGGGGGGACTGTACAATGAGCAGTTCTTC
CDR3aa: CASSGGPGGLYNEQFF

d_gene: TRBD2
abundance: few
len: 15
v_gene: TRBV30
j_gene: TRBJ2-7
CDR3nt: TGTGCCTGGAGCGACGGGACTAGCGGGACCTACGAGCAGTACTTC
CDR3aa: CAWSDGTSGTYEQYF

d_gene: TRBD1
abundance: -
len: 14
v_gene: TRBV30
j_gene: TRBJ2-2
CDR3nt: TGTGCCTGGAGGTGGACAGGGAGGACCGGGGAGCTGTTTTTT
CDR3aa: CAWRWTGRTGELFF

d_gene: TRBD1
abundance: -
len: 13
v_gene: TRBV30
j_gene: TRBJ1-2
CDR3nt: TGTGCCTGGCTGTCACAGGGGGCCTATGGCTACACCTTC
CDR3aa: CAWLSQGAYGYTF

d_gene: TRBD2
abundance: -
len: 16
v_gene: TRBV28
j_gene: TRBJ2-7
CDR3nt: TGTGCCAGCAGTCCAGGGGAACTAGCGGGAGCGAACGAGCAGTACTTC
CDR3aa: CASSPGELAGANEQYF

d_gene: -
abundance: few
len: 12
v_gene: TRBV25-1
j_gene: TRBJ2-7
CDR3nt: TGTGCCAGCAGTGTCCGTCCCTACGAGCAGTACTTC
CDR3aa: CASSVRPYEQYF

d_gene: -
abundance: once
len: 15
v_gene: TRBV11-2
j_gene: TRBJ2-7
CDR3nt: TGTGCCAGCAGCTTAGAGGGCAGAGGGTCCTACGAGCAGTACTTC
CDR3aa: CASSLEGRGSYEQYF

d_gene: -
abundance: -
len: 14
v_gene: TRBV7-9
j_gene: TRBJ1-6
CDR3nt: TGTGCCAGCAACGAACATGGAAGTAATTCACCCCTCCACTTT
CDR3aa: CASNEHGSNSPLHF

d_gene: TRBD2
abundance: -
len: 15
v_gene: TRBV7-8
j_gene: TRBJ2-5
CDR3nt: TGTGCCAGCAGCATCCGACTAGCGGGATCAGAGACCCAGTACTTC
CDR3aa: CASSIRLAGSETQYF

d_gene: TRBD1
abundance: -
len: 17
v_gene: TRBV5-5
j_gene: TRBJ2-3
CDR3nt: TGTGCCAGCAGACTCGGACCCGGGACAGAAGCCACAGATACGCAGTATTTT
CDR3aa: CASRLGPGTEATDTQYF

d_gene: -
abundance: -
len: 16
v_gene: TRBV6-5
j_gene: TRBJ2-1
CDR3nt: TGTGCCAGCAGTTACGGTCAGGGGGGCTCCTACAATGAGCAGTTCTTC
CDR3aa: CASSYGQGGSYNEQFF

d_gene: -
abundance: -
len: 13
v_gene: TRBV2
j_gene: TRBJ1-4
CDR3nt: TGTGCCAGCAGTGAATGGATTAATGAAAAACTGTTTTTT
CDR3aa: CASSEWINEKLFF

d_gene: TRBD1
abundance: -
len: 19
v_gene: TRBV27
j_gene: TRBJ1-1
CDR3nt: TGTGCCAGCAGTTTTAGGCGGCGGGGGACAGAATTAGCGAGGACTGAAGCTTTCTTT
CDR3aa: CASSFRRRGTELARTEAFF

d_gene: -
abundance: -
len: 14
v_gene: TRBV7-2
j_gene: TRBJ2-7
CDR3nt: TGTGCCAGCAGCTTAATTGGCGGCTCCTACGAGCAGTACTTC
CDR3aa: CASSLIGGSYEQYF

d_gene: -
abundance: few
len: 11
v_gene: TRBV6-5
j_gene: TRBJ2-5
CDR3nt: TGTGCCAGCAGTTACTTGGGGATCCAGTACTTC
CDR3aa: CASSYLGIQYF